This T cell receptor beta chain comes out of a study of metastatic and nonmetastatic thyroid tumors. Across the study: Repertoires of blood and of tissue (tumor or nodule) from malignant and benign thyroid patients were compared.

A few counts support this clone. Its cognate antigen is unknown. As originally analysed: A papillary thyroid cancer distant-metastasis classifier was built from CDR3 differences across clinicopathological groups. TCRdb re-clonotyped the PCR reads through MiXCR. TCRdb's processing, not the authors', yielded these V and J calls. Altogether over 25,000 clones are present, approximately 15% being singletons, with the ten largest covering 5.5% to 7.5%. Study-level findings and limits: Malignant thyroid tumors reportedly exceeded benign nodules significantly in TCR beta diversity, with the difference appearing in blood and tumor.

The CDR3 has 14 amino acids. The germline gives CDR1 MNHEY, CDR2 SMNVEV (reference sequence). V lost 0 bases to trimming and J lost 3 bases; unmatched junction nucleotides: 2. Thyroid surgery took place with no prior treatment in any patient. The source is a male donor with papillary thyroid cancer or a benign thyroid nodule (not recorded which). Some clones in this sample may be carry-over from other donors' samples. V usage is TRBV27 and J usage is TRBJ2-7; 7 bases are a match to TRBD1. The sequencing sample was made of blood. The CDR3 bases are TGTGCCAGCAGTTTATCTCCAGGGGGCTACGAGCAGTACTTC. Translating it yields CASSLSPGGYEQYF.